Shown below are 2 T cell receptor beta chains from a single sample sequenced in a study of control samples from healthy donors and cancer patients. Repertoires were generated with immunoSEQ multiplex PCR, while TCRdb's copy carries only in-frame clones and drops some. This table holds roughly 100,000 clones, around 90% found once. Sequencing was carried out using blood. Source of these receptors: a human donor in good health. The donor label of this sample is uncertain.

The chain uses TRBV5-5 and TRBJ2-3, with a possible D match to TRBD1 (5 bases). The germline V gene encodes CDR1 SGHKS and CDR2 YYEKEE (reference sequence). V lost 3 bases and J 1 base, leaving 12 bases between the germline ends. This CDR3 spans 15 amino acids. The CDR3 reads CASSSGNGRTDTQYF. CDR3 nucleotides: TGTGCCAGCAGCTCAGGGAATGGGCGCACAGATACGCAGTATTTT.

This clone came up once. The chain is built from TRBV19 and TRBJ1-5, with D possibly matching TRBD1 (6 bases). Trimming removed 5 bases from V and 7 bases from J, with 21 bases in between. The CDR3 totals 16 residues. CDR1 is LNHDA and CDR2 is SQIVND in the germline V gene (reference sequence). As DNA, the CDR3 is TGTGCCAGTAGTCCTACGGGACACGCGGTTCGGCAGCCCCAGCATTTT. Protein sequence: CASSPTGHAVRQPQHF.